This record looks at one T cell receptor beta chain sequence and its context. The antigen is unknown. This specimen comes from a study of T cells expressing NK-cell markers. The wider study: Beta-chain profiling covered CD3+CD56+NKG2C+, CD3+CD56+NKG2C- and CD3+CD56-NKG2C+ sorted subsets. The study's findings and limits: In several donors, these clonotypes also led the CD3+CD56-NKG2C+ fraction.

TCRdb reprocessed the 5' RACE reads, with one entry per CDR3 protein and no DNA. The sample features about 390,000 distinct CDR3 sequences, with roughly 10% in its top ten. Germline CDR1 reads MGHRA; CDR2 reads YSYEKL. The CDR3 is made up of 16 amino acids. V and J are TRBV4-1 and TRBJ1-2; as DNA is missing, the TRBD1 call by TCRdb cannot be tested. The TCR was taken from a woman aged 50 to 65 in good health. Source material: blood T cells: a sorted CD56 or NKG2C T cell subset, CD4+ or CD8+ T cells, or bulk PBMC T cells (not recorded which). Here the CDR3 reads CASSQEPGTANYGYTF.